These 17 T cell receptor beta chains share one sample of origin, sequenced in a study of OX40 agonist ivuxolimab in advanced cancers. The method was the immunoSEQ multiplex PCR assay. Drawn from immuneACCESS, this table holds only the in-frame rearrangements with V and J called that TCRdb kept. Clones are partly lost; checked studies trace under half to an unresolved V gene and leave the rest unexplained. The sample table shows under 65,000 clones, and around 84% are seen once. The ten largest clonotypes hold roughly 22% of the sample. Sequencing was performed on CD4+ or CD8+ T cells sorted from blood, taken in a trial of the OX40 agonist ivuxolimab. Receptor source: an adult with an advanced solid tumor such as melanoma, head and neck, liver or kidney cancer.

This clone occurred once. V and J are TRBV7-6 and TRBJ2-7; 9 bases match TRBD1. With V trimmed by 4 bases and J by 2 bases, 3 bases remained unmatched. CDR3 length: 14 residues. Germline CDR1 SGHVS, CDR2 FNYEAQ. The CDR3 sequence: CASSSGQGTYEQYF. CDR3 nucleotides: TGTGCCAGCAGCTCCGGACAGGGGACCTACGAGCAGTACTTC.

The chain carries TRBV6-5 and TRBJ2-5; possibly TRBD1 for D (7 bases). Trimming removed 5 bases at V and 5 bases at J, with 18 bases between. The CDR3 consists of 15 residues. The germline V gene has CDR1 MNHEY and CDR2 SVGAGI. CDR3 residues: CASSPRRGARETQYF. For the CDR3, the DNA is TGTGCCAGCAGTCCCCGCAGGGGGGCGCGGGAGACCCAGTACTTC.

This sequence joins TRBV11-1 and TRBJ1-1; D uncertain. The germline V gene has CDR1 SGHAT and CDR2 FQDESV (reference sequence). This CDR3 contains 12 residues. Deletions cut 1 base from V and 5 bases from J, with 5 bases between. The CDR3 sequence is CASSLGWTEAFF. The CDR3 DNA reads TGTGCCAGCAGCTTAGGATGGACTGAAGCTTTCTTT.

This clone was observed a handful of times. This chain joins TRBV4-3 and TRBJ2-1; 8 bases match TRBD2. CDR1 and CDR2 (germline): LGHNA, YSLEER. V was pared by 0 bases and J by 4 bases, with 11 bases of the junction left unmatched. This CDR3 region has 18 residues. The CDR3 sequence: CASSQETDGGAVYNEQFF. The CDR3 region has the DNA TGCGCCAGCAGCCAAGAGACGGACGGGGGGGCTGTATACAATGAGCAGTTCTTC.

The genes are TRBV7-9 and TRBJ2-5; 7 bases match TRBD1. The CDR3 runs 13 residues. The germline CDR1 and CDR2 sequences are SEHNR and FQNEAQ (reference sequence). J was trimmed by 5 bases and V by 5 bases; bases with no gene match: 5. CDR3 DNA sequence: TGTGCCAGCAGCCTAACAGGGGAGGAGACCCAGTACTTC. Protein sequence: CASSLTGEETQYF. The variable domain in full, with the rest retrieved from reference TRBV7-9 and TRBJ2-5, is DTGVSQNPRHKITKRGQNVTFRCDPISEHNRLYWYRQTLGQGPEFLTYFQNEAQLEKSRLLSDRFSAERPKGSFSTLEIQRTEQGDSAMYLCASSLTGEETQYFGPGTRLLVL.

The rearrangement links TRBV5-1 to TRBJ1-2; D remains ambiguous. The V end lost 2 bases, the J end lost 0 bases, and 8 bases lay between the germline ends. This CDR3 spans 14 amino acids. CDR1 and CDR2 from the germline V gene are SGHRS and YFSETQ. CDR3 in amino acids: CASSLGHTNYGYTF. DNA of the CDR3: TGCGCCAGCAGCTTAGGGCACACTAACTATGGCTACACCTTC. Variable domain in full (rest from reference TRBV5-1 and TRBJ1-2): KAGVTQTPRYLIKTRGQQVTLSCSPISGHRSVSWYQQTPGQGLQFLFEYFSETQRNKGNFPGRFSGRQFSNSRSEMNVSTLELGDSALYLCASSLGHTNYGYTFGSGTRLTVV.

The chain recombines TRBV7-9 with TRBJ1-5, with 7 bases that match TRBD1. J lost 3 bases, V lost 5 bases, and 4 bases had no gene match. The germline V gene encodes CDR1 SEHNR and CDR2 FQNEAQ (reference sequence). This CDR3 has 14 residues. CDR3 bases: TGTGCCAGCAGCAGTACAGGGGCCAATCAGCCCCAGCATTTT. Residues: CASSSTGANQPQHF. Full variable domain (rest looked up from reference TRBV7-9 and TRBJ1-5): DTGVSQNPRHKITKRGQNVTFRCDPISEHNRLYWYRQTLGQGPEFLTYFQNEAQLEKSRLLSDRFSAERPKGSFSTLEIQRTEQGDSAMYLCASSSTGANQPQHFGDGTRLSIL.

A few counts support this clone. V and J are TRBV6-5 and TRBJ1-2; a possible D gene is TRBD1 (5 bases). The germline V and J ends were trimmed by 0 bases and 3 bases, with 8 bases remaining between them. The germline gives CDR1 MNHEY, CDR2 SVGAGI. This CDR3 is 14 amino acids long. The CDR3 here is CASSYSRGDYGYTF. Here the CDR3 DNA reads TGTGCCAGCAGTTACTCGAGAGGGGACTATGGCTACACCTTC.

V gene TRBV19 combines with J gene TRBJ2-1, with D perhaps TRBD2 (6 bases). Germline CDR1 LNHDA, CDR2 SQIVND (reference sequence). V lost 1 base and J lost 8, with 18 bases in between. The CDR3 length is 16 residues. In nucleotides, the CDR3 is TGTGCCAGTAGTATAGTTTCTAGCGTAGCGTGGGATGAGCAGTTCTTC. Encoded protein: CASSIVSSVAWDEQFF.

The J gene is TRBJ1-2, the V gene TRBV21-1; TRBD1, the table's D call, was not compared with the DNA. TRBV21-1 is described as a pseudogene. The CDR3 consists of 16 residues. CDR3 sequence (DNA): TGTGCCAGCAGCAAAGAGGGAATGACAGGGAACTATGGCTACACCTTC. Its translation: CASSKEGMTGNYGYTF.

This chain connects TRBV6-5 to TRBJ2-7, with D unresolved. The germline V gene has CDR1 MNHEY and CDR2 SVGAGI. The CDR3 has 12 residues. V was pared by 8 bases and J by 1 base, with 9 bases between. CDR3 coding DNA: TGTGCCAGCTCTTTGGGTTCCTACGAGCAGTACTTC. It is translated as CASSLGSYEQYF.

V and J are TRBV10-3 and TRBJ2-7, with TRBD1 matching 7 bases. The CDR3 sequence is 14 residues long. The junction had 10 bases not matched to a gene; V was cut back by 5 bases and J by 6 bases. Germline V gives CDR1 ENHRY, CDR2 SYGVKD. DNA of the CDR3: TGTGCCATCAGTTACCTTTCGACAGGGAGCGAGCAGTACGTC. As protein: CAISYLSTGSEQYV.

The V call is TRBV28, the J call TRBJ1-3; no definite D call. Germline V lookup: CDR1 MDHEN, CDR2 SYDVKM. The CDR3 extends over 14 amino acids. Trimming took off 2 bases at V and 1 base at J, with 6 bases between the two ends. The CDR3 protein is CASSLGRSGNTIYF. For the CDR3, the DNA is TGTGCCAGCAGTTTAGGCCGATCTGGAAACACCATATATTTT.

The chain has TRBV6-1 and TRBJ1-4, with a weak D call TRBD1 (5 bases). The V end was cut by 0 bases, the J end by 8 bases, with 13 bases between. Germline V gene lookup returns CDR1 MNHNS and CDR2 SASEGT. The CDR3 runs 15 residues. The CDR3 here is CASSEATGPREKLFF. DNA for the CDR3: TGTGCCAGCAGTGAAGCGACGGGGCCTAGGGAAAAACTGTTTTTT.

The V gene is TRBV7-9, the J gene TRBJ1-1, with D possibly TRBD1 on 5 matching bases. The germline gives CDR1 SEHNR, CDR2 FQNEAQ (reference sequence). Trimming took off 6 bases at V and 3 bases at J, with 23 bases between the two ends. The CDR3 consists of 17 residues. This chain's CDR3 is CASSLPPWTNYHTEAFF. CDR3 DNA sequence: TGTGCCAGCAGTTTGCCCCCTTGGACAAACTATCACACTGAAGCTTTCTTT. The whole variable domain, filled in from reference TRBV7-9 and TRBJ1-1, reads DTGVSQNPRHKITKRGQNVTFRCDPISEHNRLYWYRQTLGQGPEFLTYFQNEAQLEKSRLLSDRFSAERPKGSFSTLEIQRTEQGDSAMYLCASSLPPWTNYHTEAFFGQGTRLTVV.

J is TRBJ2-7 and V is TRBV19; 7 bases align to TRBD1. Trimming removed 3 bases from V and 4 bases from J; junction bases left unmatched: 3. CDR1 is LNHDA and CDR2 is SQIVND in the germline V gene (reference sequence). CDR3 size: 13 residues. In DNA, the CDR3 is TGTGCCAGTAGTATGGCAGGGGGTTACGAGCAGTACTTC. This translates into CASSMAGGYEQYF.

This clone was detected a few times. The CDR3 DNA follows: TGTGCCAGCAGCGCCAATTCCGGGACAGGGTCCGCAACTAATGAAAAACTGTTTTTT. It specifies CASSANSGTGSATNEKLFF. This chain links TRBV9 with TRBJ1-4; 9 bases align to TRBD1. CDR1 SGDLS and CDR2 YYNGEE come from the germline V gene. V trimming: 3 bases; J trimming: 0 bases; junction bases outside the gene matches: 12. This CDR3 spans 19 amino acids.